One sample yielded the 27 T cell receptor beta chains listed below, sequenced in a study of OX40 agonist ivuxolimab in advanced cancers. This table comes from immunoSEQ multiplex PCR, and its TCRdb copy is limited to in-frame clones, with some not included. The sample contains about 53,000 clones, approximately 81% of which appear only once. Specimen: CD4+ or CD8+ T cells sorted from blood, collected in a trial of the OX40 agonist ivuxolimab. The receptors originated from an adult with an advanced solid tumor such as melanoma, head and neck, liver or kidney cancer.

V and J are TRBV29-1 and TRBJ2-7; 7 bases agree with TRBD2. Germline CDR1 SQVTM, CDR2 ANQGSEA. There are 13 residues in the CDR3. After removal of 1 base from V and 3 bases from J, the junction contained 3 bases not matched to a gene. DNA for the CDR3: TGCAGCGTTGAAGTTCCTAGCGGCTACGAGCAGTACTTC. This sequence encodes CSVEVPSGYEQYF.

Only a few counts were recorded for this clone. CDR3 sequence reads: CASSLSAGVLDEQYF. In DNA form, the CDR3 reads TGTGCCAGCAGTTTATCAGCGGGAGTGCTGGACGAGCAGTACTTC. This chain joins TRBV28 and TRBJ2-7, with TRBD2 matching over 8 bases. Per germline, CDR1 MDHEN and CDR2 SYDVKM. The junction had 7 bases not matched to a gene; V was cut back by 1 base and J by 5 bases. This CDR3 comprises 15 residues.

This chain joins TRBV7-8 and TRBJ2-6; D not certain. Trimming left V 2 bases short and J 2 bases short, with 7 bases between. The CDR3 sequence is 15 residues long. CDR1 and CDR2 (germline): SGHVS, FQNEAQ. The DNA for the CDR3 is TGTGCCAGCAGCTTAAGCCCCACTGGGGCCAACGTCCTGACTTTC. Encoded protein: CASSLSPTGANVLTF. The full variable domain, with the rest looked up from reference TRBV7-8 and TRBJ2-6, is GAGVSQSPRYKVAKRGQDVALRCDPISGHVSLFWYQQALGQGPEFLTYFQNEAQLDKSGLPSDRFFAERPEGSVSTLKIQRTQQEDSAVYLCASSLSPTGANVLTFGAGSRLTVL.

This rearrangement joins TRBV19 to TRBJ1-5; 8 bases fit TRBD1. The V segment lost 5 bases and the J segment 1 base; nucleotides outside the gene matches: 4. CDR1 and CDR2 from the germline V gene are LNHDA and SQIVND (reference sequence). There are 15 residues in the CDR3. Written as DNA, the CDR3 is TGTGCCAGTAGTTCCCACAGGGGGAGCAATCAGCCCCAGCATTTT. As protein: CASSSHRGSNQPQHF.

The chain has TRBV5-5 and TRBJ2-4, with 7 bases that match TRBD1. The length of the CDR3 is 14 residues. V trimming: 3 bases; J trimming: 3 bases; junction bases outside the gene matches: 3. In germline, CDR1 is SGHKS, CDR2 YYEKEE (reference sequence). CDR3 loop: CASSWDSSKNIQYF. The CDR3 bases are TGTGCCAGCAGCTGGGACAGCAGCAAAAACATTCAGTACTTC.

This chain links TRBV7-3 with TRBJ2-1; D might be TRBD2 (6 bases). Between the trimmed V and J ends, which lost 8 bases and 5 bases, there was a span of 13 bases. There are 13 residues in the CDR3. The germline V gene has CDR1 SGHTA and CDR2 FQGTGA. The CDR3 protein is CASASGVDNEQFF. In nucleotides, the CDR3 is TGTGCCAGCGCCTCGGGAGTTGACAATGAGCAGTTCTTC.

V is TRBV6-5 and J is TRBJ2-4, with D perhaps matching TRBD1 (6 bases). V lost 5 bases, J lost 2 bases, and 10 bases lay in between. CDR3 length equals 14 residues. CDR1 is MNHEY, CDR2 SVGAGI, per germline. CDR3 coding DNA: TGTGCCAGCAGTATCGGACAGCCCAAAAACATTCAGTACTTC. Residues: CASSIGQPKNIQYF.

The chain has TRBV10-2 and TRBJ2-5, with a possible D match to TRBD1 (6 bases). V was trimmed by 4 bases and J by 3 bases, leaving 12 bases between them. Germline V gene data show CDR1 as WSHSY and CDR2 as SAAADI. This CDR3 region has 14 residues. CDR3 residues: CASSGGRGKETQYF. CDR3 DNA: TGCGCCAGCAGTGGAGGCAGGGGAAAAGAGACCCAGTACTTC.

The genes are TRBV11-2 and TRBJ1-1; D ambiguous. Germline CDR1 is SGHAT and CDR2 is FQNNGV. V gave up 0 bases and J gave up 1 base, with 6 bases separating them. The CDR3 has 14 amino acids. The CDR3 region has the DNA TGTGCCAGCAGCTTAGAAAGTGGGAACACTGAAGCTTTCTTT. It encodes CASSLESGNTEAFF.

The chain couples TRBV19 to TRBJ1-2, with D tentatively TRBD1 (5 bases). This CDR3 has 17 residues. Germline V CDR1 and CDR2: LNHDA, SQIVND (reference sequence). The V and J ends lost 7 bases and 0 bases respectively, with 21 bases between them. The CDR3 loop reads CASNYGTLSGSNYGYTF. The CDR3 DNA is TGTGCCAGTAACTACGGGACGTTATCAGGCTCTAACTATGGCTACACCTTC.

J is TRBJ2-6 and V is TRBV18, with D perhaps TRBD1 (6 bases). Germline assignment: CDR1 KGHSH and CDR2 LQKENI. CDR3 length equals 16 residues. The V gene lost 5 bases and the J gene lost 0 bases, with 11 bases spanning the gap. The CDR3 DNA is TGTGCCAGCTCATTCTACAGGGCCTCTGGGGCCAACGTCCTGACTTTC. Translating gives CASSFYRASGANVLTF.

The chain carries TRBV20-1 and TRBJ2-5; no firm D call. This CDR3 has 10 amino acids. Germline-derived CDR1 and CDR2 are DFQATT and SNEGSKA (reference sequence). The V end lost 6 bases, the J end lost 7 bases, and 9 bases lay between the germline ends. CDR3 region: CSAGPGTQYF. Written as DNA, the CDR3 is TGCAGTGCCGGTCCCGGGACCCAGTACTTC.

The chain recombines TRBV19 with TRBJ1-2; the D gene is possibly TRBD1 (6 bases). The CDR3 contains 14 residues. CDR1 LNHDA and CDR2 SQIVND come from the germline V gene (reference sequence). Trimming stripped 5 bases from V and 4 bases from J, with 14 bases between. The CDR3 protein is CASSARGSGYGYTF. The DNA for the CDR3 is TGTGCCAGTAGTGCCAGGGGATCAGGCTATGGCTACACCTTC.

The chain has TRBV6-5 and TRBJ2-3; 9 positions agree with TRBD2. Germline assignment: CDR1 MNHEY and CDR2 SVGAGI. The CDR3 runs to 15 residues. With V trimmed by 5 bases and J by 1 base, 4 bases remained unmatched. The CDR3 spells CASSPWTSGTDTQYF. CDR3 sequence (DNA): TGTGCCAGCAGTCCCTGGACTAGCGGCACAGATACGCAGTATTTT.

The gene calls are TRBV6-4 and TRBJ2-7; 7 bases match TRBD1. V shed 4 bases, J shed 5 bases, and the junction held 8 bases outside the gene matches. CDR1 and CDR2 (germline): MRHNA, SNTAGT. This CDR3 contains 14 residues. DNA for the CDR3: TGTGCCAGCAGTGTTGACACAGGGGCCGACGAGCAGTACTTC. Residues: CASSVDTGADEQYF.

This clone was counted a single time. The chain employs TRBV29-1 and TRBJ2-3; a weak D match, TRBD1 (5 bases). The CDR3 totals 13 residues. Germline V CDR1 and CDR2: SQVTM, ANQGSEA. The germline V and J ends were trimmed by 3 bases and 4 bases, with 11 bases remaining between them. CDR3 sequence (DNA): TGCAGCGTTGACGGCAGGGTGTCAGATACGCAGTATTTT. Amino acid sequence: CSVDGRVSDTQYF.

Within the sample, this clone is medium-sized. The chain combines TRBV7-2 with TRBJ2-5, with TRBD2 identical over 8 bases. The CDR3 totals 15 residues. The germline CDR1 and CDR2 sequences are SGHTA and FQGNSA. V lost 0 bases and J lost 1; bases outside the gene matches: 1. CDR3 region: CASSLASGTQETQYF. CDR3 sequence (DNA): TGTGCCAGCAGCTTAGCTAGCGGGACCCAAGAGACCCAGTACTTC.

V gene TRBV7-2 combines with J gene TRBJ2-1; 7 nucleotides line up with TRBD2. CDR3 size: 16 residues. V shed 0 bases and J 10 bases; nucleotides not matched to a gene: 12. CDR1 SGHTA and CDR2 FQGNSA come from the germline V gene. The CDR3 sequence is CASSLAGLDQHREQFF. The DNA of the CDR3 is TGTGCCAGCAGCTTAGCCGGACTAGACCAACATAGGGAGCAGTTCTTC.

CDR3 amino acids: CASSLSRTSGSNEQFF. The CDR3 nucleotides read TGTGCCAGCAGCTTATCTAGGACTAGCGGGAGCAATGAGCAGTTCTTC. The chain recombines TRBV7-3 with TRBJ2-1; 13 bases line up with TRBD2. V lost 2 bases, J lost 6 bases, and 4 bases stayed unmatched. Germline V gives CDR1 SGHTA, CDR2 FQGTGA. The CDR3 sequence is 16 residues long.

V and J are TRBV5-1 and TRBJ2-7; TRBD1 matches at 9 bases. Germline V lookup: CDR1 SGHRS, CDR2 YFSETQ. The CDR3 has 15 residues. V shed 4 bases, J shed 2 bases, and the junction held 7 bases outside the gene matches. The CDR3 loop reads CASSQGQGQTYEQYF. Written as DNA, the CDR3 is TGCGCCAGCAGCCAGGGACAGGGACAAACCTACGAGCAGTACTTC. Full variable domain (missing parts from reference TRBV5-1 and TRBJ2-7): KAGVTQTPRYLIKTRGQQVTLSCSPISGHRSVSWYQQTPGQGLQFLFEYFSETQRNKGNFPGRFSGRQFSNSRSEMNVSTLELGDSALYLCASSQGQGQTYEQYFGPGTRLTVT.

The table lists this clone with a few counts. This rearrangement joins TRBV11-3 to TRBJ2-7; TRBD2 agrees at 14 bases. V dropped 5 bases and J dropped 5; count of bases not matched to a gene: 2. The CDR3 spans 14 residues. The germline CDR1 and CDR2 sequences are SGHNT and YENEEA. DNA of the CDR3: TGTGCCAGCAGCACGGGACTAGCGGGAGACGAGCAGTACTTC. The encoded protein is CASSTGLAGDEQYF.

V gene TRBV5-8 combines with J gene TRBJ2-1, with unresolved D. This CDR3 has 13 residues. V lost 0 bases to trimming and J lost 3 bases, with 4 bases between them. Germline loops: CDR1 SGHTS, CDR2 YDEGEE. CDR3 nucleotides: TGTGCCAGCAGCTTGGATGGCTACAATGAGCAGTTCTTC. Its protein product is CASSLDGYNEQFF.

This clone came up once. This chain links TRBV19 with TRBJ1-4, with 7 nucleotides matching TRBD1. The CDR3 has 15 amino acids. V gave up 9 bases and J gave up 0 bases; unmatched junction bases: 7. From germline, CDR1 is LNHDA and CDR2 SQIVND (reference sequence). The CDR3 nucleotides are TGTGCCAGCAGAGGGGGGACAGCAACTAATGAAAAACTGTTTTTT. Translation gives CASRGGTATNEKLFF. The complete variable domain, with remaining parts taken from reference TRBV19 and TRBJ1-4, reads DGGITQSPKYLFRKEGQNVTLSCEQNLNHDAMYWYRQDPGQGLRLIYYSQIVNDFQKGDIAEGYSVSREKKESFPLTVTSAQKNPTAFYLCASRGGTATNEKLFFGSGTQLSVL.

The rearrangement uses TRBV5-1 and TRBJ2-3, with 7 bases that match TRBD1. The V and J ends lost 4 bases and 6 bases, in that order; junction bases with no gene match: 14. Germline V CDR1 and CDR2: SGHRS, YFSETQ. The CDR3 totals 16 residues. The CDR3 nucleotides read TGCGCCAGCAGCCTCGACAGCAGAACAGGGGTGGATACGCAGTATTTT. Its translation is CASSLDSRTGVDTQYF.

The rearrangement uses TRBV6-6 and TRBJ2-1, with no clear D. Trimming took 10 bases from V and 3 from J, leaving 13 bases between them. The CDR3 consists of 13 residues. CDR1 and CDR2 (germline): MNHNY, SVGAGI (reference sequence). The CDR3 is CATLKAGYNEQFF. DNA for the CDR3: TGTGCCACCCTCAAGGCCGGCTACAATGAGCAGTTCTTC.

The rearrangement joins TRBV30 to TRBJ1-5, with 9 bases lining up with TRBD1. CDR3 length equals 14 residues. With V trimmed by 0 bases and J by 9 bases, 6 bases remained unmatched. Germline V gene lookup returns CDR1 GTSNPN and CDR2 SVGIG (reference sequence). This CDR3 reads CAWSVGTGSRPQHF. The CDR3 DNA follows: TGTGCCTGGAGTGTAGGGACAGGGTCCCGGCCCCAGCATTTT.

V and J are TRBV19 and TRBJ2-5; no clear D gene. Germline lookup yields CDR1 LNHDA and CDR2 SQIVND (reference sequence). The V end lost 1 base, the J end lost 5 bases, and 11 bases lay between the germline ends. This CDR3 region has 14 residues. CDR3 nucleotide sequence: TGTGCCAGTAGTATAGGTGGCGGCCGGGAGACCCAGTACTTC. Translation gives CASSIGGGRETQYF.